These 7 T cell receptor beta chains were sequenced from one sample in a study of human T cells and chemical hapten exposure. MiXCR, applied by TCRdb to the RACE reads, yields one record per CDR3 protein. The data show some 360,000 distinct CDR3 sequences, 5.1% seen once. This sample's time point: pre-sensitization, week 0. Noted treatment: therapeutic diphenylcyclopropenone sensitization with weekly scalp DPC. The sample in question was whole blood, obtained in connection with sensitization to the hapten diphenylcyclopropenone (DPC). The receptors were gathered from a woman aged 45-65 years with alopecia areata. Some clones in this sample may be carry-over from other donors' samples.

This clonotype was seen many times. This chain connects TRBV6-1 to TRBJ2-7; D possibly corresponds to TRBD2 (6 bases). CDR3 length: 15 residues. Trimming pared 2 bases from V and 4 bases from J, leaving 15 bases between. Looked up from germline, CDR1 is MNHNS and CDR2 is SASEGT. CDR3 coding DNA: TGTGCCAGCAGTGAATACGGCCCAGGGAGGTACGAGCAGTACTTC. Protein: CASSEYGPGRYEQYF.

This sequence joins TRBV7-6 and TRBJ2-1, with TRBD2 matching 12 bases. The CDR3 has 17 amino acids. Germline assignment: CDR1 SGHVS and CDR2 FNYEAQ. With V trimmed by 0 bases and J by 4 bases, 4 bases remained unmatched. The chain's CDR3 is CASSLAILAGGYNEQFF. In DNA form, the CDR3 reads TGTGCCAGCAGCTTAGCGATCCTAGCGGGGGGGTACAATGAGCAGTTCTTC.

This clonotype occurred a few times. The rearrangement joins TRBV2 to TRBJ2-1; TRBD2 matches at 7 bases. Germline V gene lookup returns CDR1 SNHLY and CDR2 FYNNEI. The CDR3 consists of 14 residues. V lost 2 bases to trimming and J lost 6 bases; unmatched junction nucleotides: 4. CDR3 DNA sequence: TGTGCCAGCAGTGAACTAGCGGTCCTCAATGAGCAGTTCTTC. Amino acid sequence: CASSELAVLNEQFF.

The chain couples TRBV20-1 to TRBJ2-2; 10 nucleotides agree with TRBD2. This CDR3 has 17 amino acids. V dropped 0 bases and J dropped 3; count of bases not matched to a gene: 7. Germline loops: CDR1 DFQATT, CDR2 SNEGSKA (reference sequence). The CDR3 nucleotides read TGCAGTGCTAGAGAGGTGCTAGCGGGAGATGACACCGGGGAGCTGTTTTTT. This gives the protein CSAREVLAGDDTGELFF.

The genes are TRBV9 and TRBJ1-6; D might be TRBD1 (6 bases). CDR3 length: 15 residues. V lost 0 bases to trimming and J lost 9 bases, with 13 bases between them. Germline lookup yields CDR1 SGDLS and CDR2 YYNGEE. Here the CDR3 reads CASSVAGARGSPLHF. CDR3 bases: TGTGCCAGCAGCGTAGCGGGAGCCAGGGGTTCACCCCTCCACTTT.

This clonotype has ten or more counts. The gene calls are TRBV6-2 or TRBV6-3 and TRBJ1-4; D gene uncertain. Germline V lookup: CDR1 MNHEY, CDR2 SVGEGT. The CDR3 runs to 17 residues. Trimming stripped 7 bases from V and 8 bases from J, with 26 bases between. The CDR3 protein is CASNTFGRFRAGEKLFF. The CDR3 nucleotides read TGTGCCAGCAATACATTCGGACGGTTCCGGGCGGGCGAAAAACTGTTTTTT.

This clonotype was seen at least ten times. The chain has TRBV5-1 and TRBJ2-3, with unresolved D. The CDR3 extends over 17 amino acids. Trimming removed 4 bases from V and 1 base from J, with 19 bases in between. Germline assignment: CDR1 SGHRS and CDR2 YFSETQ. CDR3 sequence: CASSPPRARSGTDTQYF. CDR3 nucleotide sequence: TGCGCCAGCAGCCCTCCCCGGGCCCGCTCCGGCACAGATACGCAGTATTTT.